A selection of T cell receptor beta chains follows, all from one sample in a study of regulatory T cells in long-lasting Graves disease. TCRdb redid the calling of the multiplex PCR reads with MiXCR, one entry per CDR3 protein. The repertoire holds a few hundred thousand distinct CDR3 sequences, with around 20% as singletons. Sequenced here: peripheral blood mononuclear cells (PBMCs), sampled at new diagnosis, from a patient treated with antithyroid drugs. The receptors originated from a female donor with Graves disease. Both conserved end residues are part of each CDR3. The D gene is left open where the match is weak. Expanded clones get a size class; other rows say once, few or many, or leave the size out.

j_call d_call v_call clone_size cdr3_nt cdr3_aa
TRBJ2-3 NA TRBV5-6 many TGTGCCAGCAGCTTGTATGGCATGCTAGACACAGATACGCAGTATTTT CASSLYGMLDTDTQYF
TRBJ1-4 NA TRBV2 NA TGTGCCAGCGGAAAAGACGGACCTGGGGAAAAACTGTTTTTT CASGKDGPGEKLFF
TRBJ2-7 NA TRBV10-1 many TGCGCCAGCAGTGGGCCCGGGGACGGGAGCTCCTACGAGCAGTACTTC CASSGPGDGSSYEQYF
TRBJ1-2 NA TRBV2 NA TGTGCCAGCAGTGACCGCTCAGTGGGTGGTGGCTACACCTTC CASSDRSVGGGYTF
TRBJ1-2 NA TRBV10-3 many TGTGCCACCCGGGGGGACAACCTAGGAAGCTATGGCTACACCTTC CATRGDNLGSYGYTF
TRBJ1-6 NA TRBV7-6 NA TGTGCCAGCAGCTCCTCGAGGGGGGATAATTCACCCCTCCACTTT CASSSSRGDNSPLHF
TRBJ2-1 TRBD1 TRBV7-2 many TGTGCCAGCAGCCTGATGACAGGGGCCTACAATGAGCAGTTCTTC CASSLMTGAYNEQFF
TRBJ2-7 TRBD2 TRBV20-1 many TGCAGTGCTAGTGTTGGGCTAGCGGACCCTGCGCAGTACTTC CSASVGLADPAQYF
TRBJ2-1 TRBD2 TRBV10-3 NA TGTGCCATATCCTACTCCGGGACTAGCGGGGTTCGCAATGAGCAGTTCTTC CAISYSGTSGVRNEQFF
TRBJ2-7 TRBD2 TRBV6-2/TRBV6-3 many TGTGCCAGCATAAACGACGGGGGGGCCTACGAGCAGTACTTC CASINDGGAYEQYF
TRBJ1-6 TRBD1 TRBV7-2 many TGTGCCAGCAGCCCATCGGGACAGTATAATTCACCCCTCCACTTT CASSPSGQYNSPLHF
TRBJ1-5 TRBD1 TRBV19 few TGTGCCAGTAGTAGACAGGGGTATCAGCCCCAGCATTTT CASSRQGYQPQHF
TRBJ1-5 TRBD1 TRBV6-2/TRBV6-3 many TGTGCCAGCAGTTACTACCATGGACAGGTAAATCAGCCCCAGCATTTT CASSYYHGQVNQPQHF
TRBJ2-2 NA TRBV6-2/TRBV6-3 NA TGTGCCAGCAGTGCCCGGACACCTTTATACACCGGGGAGCTGTTTTTT CASSARTPLYTGELFF
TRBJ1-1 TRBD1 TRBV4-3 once TGCGCCAGCAGCCAAGGGACAGGGGGGAACACTGAAGCTTTCTTT CASSQGTGGNTEAFF
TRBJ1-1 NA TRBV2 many TGTGCCAGCAAGGCGAACACTGAAGCTTTCTTT CASKANTEAFF
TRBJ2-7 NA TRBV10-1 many TGCGCCAGCAGTGAGTCCGGATTATACGAGCAGTACTTC CASSESGLYEQYF
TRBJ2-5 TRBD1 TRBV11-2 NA TGTGCCAGCAGTCGCGGGACAGGGGAGACCCAGTACTTC CASSRGTGETQYF
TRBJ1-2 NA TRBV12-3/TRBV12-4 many TGTGCCAGCAGTTATAAAGACTATGGCTACACCTTC CASSYKDYGYTF
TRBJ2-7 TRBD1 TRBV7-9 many TGTGCCAGCAGCGGGACAGGGGACGGCTACGAGCAGTACTTC CASSGTGDGYEQYF
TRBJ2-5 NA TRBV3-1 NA TGTGCCAGCAGGGGGCGTGAGACCCAGTACTTC CASRGRETQYF
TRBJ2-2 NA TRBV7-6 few TGTGCCAGCAGCTTAGCTTCGGGGACCGGGGAGCTGTTTTTT CASSLASGTGELFF